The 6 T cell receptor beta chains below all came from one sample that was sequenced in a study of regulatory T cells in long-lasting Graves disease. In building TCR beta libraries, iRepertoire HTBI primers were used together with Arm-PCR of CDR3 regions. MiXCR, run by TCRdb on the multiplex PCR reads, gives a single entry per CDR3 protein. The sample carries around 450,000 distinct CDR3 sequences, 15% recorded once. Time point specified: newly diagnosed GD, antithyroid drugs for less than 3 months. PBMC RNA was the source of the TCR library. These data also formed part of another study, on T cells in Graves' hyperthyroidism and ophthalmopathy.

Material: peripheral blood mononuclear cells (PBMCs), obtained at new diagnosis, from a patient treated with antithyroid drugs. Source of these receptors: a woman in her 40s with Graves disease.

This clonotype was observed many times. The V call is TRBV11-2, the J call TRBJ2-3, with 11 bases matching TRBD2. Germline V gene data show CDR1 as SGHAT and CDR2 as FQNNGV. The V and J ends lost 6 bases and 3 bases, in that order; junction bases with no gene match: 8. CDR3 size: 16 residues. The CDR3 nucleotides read TGTGCCAGCAGACCCGGGACTAGCGGTAGGACAGATACGCAGTATTTT. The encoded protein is CASRPGTSGRTDTQYF.

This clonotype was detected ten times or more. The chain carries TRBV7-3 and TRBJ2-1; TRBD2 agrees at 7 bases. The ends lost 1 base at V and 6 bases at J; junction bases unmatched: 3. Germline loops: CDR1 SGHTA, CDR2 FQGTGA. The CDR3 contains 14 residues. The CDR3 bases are TGTGCCAGCAGCTTAAACGGCGGGGGCAATGAGCAGTTCTTC. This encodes CASSLNGGGNEQFF.

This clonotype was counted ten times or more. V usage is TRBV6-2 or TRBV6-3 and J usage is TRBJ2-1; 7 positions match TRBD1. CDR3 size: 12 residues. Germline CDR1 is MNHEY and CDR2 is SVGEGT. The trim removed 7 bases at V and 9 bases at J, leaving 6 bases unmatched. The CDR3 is CASTGTDSEQFF. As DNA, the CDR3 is TGTGCCAGCACCGGGACAGACAGTGAGCAGTTCTTC.

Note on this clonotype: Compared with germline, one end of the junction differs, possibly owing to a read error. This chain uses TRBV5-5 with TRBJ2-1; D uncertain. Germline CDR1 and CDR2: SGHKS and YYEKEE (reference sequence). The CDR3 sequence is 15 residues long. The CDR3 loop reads CASSLEAGPYDEQFF. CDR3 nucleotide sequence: TGTGCCAGCAGCTTGGAGGCAGGCCCCTACGATGAGCAGTTCTTC.

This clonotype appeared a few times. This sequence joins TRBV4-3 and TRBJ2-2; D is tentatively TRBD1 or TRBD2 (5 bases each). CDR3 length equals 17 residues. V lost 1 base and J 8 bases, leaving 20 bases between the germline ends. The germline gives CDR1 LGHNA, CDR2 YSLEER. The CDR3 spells CASSQAHGDAPLGELFF. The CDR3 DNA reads TGCGCCAGCAGCCAAGCCCACGGGGACGCACCACTTGGGGAGCTGTTTTTT.

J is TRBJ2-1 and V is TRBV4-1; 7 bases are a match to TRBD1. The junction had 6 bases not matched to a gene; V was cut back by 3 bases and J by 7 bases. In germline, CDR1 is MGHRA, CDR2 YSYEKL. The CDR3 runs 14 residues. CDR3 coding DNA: TGCGCCAGCAGCCAGACAGGGTTCACGAATGAGCAGTTCTTC. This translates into CASSQTGFTNEQFF.